The clone carrying this T cell receptor beta chain has only a few counts. The sample originates from a study of human T cells and chemical hapten exposure. Regarding time point: patch test 3, about 24 weeks after DPC sensitization. The sample's treatment: therapeutic diphenylcyclopropenone sensitization with weekly scalp DPC. The study drew its donors from alopecia patients who were 18 to 70 years old and suitable for DPC. Germline values: CDR1 MNHEY, CDR2 SVGEGT. This CDR3 spans 14 amino acids. The ends lost 7 bases at V and 3 bases at J; junction bases unmatched: 3. Source study methods: Samples ranged from 23,224 to 690,600 TCRs, with a median of around 100,000. A single record per CDR3 protein comes from TCRdb applying MiXCR to the RACE reads. The V and J calls, along with clone size, are taken from TCRdb and not from the paper's own processing. The sample includes more than 85,000 distinct CDR3 sequences, approximately 36% seen only once; the top ten take less than 3%.

Sequences were derived from whole blood, sampled in connection with sensitization to the hapten diphenylcyclopropenone (DPC). This sequence was found in a man aged 35-49 years with alopecia areata. Some clones in this sample may be carry-over from other donors' samples. The chain couples TRBV6-2 or TRBV6-3 to TRBJ2-3, with 11 bases identical to TRBD2. CDR3 residues: CASTLAGGTDTQYF. The CDR3 DNA follows: TGTGCCAGCACTCTAGCGGGAGGAACAGATACGCAGTATTTT.